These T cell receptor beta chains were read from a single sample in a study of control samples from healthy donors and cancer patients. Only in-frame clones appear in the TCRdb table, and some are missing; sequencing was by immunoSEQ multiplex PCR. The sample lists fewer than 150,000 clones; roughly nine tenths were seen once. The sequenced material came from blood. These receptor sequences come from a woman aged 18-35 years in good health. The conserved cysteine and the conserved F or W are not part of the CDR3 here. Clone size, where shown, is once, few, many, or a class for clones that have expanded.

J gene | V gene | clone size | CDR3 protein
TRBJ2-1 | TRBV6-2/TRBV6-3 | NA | ASSYAGTHNEQF
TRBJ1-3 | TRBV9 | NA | ASSVGAVPGNTIY
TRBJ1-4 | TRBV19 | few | ASSIRPREKLF
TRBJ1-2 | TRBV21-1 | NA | ASKGVIRMTTNYGYT
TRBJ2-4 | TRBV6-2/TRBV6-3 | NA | ASSYLHGGPAKNIQY
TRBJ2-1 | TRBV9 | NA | ASSGRLAGGFVCEQF
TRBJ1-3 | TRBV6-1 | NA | ASSGYKDRAVGNTIY
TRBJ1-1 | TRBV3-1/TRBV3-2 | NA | ASSQDLRSSAF
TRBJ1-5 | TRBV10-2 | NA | ASMDSPPYSNQPQH
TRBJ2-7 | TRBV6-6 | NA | ASNPKRDRVDEQY
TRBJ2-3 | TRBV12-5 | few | ASGAKDTQY
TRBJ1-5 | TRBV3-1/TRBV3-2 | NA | ASSQDKGVQGWPQH
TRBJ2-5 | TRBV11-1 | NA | ASSLLADRRQETQY
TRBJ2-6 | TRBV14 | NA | ASSRISSSGANVLT
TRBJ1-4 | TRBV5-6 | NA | ASSLRTAATNEKLF
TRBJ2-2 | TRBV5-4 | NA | ASSDGLTSYRVGELF
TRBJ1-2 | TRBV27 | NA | ASSWTQGRFGYT
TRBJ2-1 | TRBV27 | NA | ASSLFAQYNEQF
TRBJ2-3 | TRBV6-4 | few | ASSDQTSGGTDTQY
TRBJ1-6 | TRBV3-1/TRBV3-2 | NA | ASSQSTGTGTYSPLH
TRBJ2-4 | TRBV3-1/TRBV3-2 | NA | ASSLQGNIQY
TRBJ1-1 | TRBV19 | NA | ASSIDRYSTEAF
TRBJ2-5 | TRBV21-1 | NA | ASSKGLAGGETQY
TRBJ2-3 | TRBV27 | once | ASSYLRPPGASGSTDTQY
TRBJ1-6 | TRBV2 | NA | ASTRRQDRNSPLH
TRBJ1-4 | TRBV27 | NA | ASSFNQRGKLF
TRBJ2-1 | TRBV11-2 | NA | ASSLLPESTVNEQF
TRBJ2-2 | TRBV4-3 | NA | ASSHLKTSGGAGELF